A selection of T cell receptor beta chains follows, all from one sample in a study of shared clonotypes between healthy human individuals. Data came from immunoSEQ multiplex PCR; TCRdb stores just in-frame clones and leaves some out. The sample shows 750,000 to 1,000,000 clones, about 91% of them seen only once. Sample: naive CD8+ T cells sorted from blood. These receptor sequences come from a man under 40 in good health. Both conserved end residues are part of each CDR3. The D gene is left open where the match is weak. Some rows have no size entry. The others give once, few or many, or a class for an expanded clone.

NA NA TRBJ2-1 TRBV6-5 CASSDGLRDEQFF TGTGCCAGCAGTGACGGACTAAGGGATGAGCAGTTCTTC
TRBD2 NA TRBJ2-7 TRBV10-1 CASSNDRLAGVYEQYF TGCGCCAGCAGTAATGACCGACTAGCGGGAGTCTACGAGCAGTACTTC
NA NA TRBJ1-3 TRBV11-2 CASSVTGRSGNTIYF TGTGCCAGCAGCGTAACAGGTAGATCAGGAAACACCATATATTTT
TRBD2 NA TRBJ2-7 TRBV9 CASSGTSGSYEQYF TGTGCCAGCAGCGGGACTAGCGGTTCCTACGAGCAGTACTTC
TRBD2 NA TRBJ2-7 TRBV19 CASSISGSYEQYF TGTGCCAGTAGTATTAGCGGGAGTTACGAGCAGTACTTC
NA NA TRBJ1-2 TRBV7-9 CASSSGRADGYTF TGTGCCAGCAGCTCCGGAAGGGCTGATGGCTACACCTTC
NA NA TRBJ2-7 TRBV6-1 CASSEGTGSYEQYF TGTGCCAGCAGTGAAGGTACAGGTTCCTACGAGCAGTACTTC
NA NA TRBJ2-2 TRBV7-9 CASSLSATNTGELFF TGTGCCAGCAGCTTAAGCGCCACGAACACCGGGGAGCTGTTTTTT
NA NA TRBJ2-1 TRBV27 CASSFGILLAADEQFF TGTGCCAGCAGTTTCGGAATACTACTAGCCGCGGATGAGCAGTTCTTC
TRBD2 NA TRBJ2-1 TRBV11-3 CASSPRTSGGYNEQFF TGTGCCAGCAGCCCAAGGACTAGCGGGGGCTACAATGAGCAGTTCTTC
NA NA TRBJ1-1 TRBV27 CASNVMGESEAFF TGTGCCAGCAACGTAATGGGCGAGTCTGAAGCTTTCTTT
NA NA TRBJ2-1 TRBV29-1 CSVEDPRTEDNEQFF TGCAGCGTTGAAGATCCAAGGACGGAAGACAATGAGCAGTTCTTC
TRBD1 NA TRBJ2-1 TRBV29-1 CSVEYRDRGLNEQFF TGCAGCGTTGAATACCGGGACAGGGGGCTTAATGAGCAGTTCTTC
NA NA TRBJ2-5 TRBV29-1 CSVEDPRQPQETQYF TGCAGCGTTGAAGATCCGCGACAGCCCCAAGAGACCCAGTACTTC
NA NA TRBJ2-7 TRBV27 CASSFLYSPTYEQYF TGTGCCAGCAGTTTCCTGTATTCCCCTACCTACGAGCAGTACTTC
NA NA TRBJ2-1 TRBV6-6 CASSYNELGEQFF TGTGCCAGCAGTTACAACGAGCTCGGTGAGCAGTTCTTC
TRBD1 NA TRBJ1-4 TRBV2 CASSARRTGEYEKLFF TGTGCCAGCAGTGCACGGAGGACAGGGGAATATGAAAAACTGTTTTTT
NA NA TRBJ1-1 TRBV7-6 CASSLVVEGGTEAFF TGTGCCAGCAGCTTAGTTGTGGAGGGGGGCACTGAAGCTTTCTTT
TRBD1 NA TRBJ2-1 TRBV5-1 CASRGQGGSYNEQFF TGCGCCAGCAGAGGACAGGGGGGTTCCTACAATGAGCAGTTCTTC
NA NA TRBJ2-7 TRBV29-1 CSVELNGRQLGEQYF TGCAGCGTTGAACTCAATGGGCGGCAGTTGGGCGAGCAGTACTTC
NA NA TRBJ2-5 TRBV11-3 CASSLVGEETQYF TGTGCCAGCAGCTTAGTTGGGGAAGAGACCCAGTACTTC
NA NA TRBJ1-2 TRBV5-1 CASSSDGGRYTF TGCGCCAGCAGCTCCGATGGAGGGCGCTACACCTTC
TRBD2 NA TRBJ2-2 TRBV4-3 CASSQESAGVVAGELFF TGCGCCAGCAGCCAAGAATCAGCGGGAGTAGTGGCCGGGGAGCTGTTTTTT
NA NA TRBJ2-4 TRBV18 CASSPPTRADIQYF TGTGCCAGCTCACCACCGACTCGGGCGGACATTCAGTACTTC
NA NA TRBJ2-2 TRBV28 CASSRDSYTGELFF TGTGCCAGCAGTCGGGACTCCTACACCGGGGAGCTGTTTTTT
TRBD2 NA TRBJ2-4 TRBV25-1 CASSGSTSGSRGKNIQYF TGTGCCAGCAGTGGGAGTACTAGCGGGAGTAGGGGAAAAAACATTCAGTACTTC
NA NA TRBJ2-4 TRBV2 CASSGRFGIQYF TGTGCCAGCAGTGGTAGGTTCGGCATTCAGTACTTC
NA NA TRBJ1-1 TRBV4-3 CASSQLYGNTEAFF TGCGCCAGCAGCCAACTTTACGGGAACACTGAAGCTTTCTTT
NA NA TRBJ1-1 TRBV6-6 CASSYPETAFF TGTGCCAGCAGTTACCCTGAGACGGCTTTCTTT
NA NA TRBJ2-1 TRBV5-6 CASTPGPYGYNEQFF TGTGCCAGCACCCCGGGACCCTATGGGTACAATGAGCAGTTCTTC
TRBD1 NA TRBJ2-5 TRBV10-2 CASSVGQSGTQYF TGCGCCAGCAGCGTGGGACAGTCAGGAACCCAGTACTTC
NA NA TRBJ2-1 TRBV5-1 CASSLFGYNEQFF TGCGCCAGCAGCTTGTTCGGGTACAATGAGCAGTTCTTC
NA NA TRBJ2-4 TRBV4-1 CASSQVGNVAKNIQYF TGCGCCAGCAGCCAAGTCGGAAACGTAGCCAAAAACATTCAGTACTTC
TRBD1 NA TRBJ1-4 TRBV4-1 CASSQEWGTGNEKLFF TGCGCCAGCAGCCAAGAATGGGGGACAGGGAATGAAAAACTGTTTTTT
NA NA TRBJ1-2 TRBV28 CASSFQGIHGYTF TGTGCCAGCAGTTTCCAGGGGATCCATGGCTACACCTTC
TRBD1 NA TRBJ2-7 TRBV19 CASSPRTGGEAYEQYF TGTGCCAGTAGTCCGCGGACAGGGGGCGAGGCCTACGAGCAGTACTTC
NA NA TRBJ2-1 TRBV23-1 CASSQPDFNEQFF TGCGCCAGCAGTCAACCCGACTTCAATGAGCAGTTCTTC
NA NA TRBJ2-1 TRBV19 CASSIHDYNEQFF TGTGCCAGTAGTATCCACGACTACAATGAGCAGTTCTTC
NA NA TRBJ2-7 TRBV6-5 CASRLGEASSYEQYF TGTGCCAGCAGGCTGGGGGAGGCGAGCTCCTACGAGCAGTACTTC
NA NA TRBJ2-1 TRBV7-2 CASSLDGSYYNEQFF TGTGCCAGCAGCTTAGACGGGAGTTACTACAATGAGCAGTTCTTC
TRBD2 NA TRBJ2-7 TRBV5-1 CASRISGGRNYEQYF TGCGCCAGCAGGATCTCTGGCGGGAGAAACTACGAGCAGTACTTC
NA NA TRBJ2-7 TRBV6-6 CASSAGPYEQYF TGTGCCAGCAGTGCCGGCCCCTACGAGCAGTACTTC
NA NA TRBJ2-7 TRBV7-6 CASSWRDIGSYEQYF TGTGCCAGCAGCTGGCGGGACATCGGCTCCTACGAGCAGTACTTC
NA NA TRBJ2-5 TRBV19 CASSFRPGTFQETQYF TGTGCCAGTAGTTTCCGGCCTGGGACTTTTCAAGAGACCCAGTACTTC
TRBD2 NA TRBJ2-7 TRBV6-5 CASSYWVGLQTYEQYF TGTGCCAGCAGTTACTGGGTGGGACTACAAACCTACGAGCAGTACTTC
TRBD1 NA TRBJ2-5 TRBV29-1 CSVEYRDRAQETQYF TGCAGCGTTGAATATCGGGACAGGGCCCAAGAGACCCAGTACTTC
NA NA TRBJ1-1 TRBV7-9 CASSLPRGANTEAFF TGTGCCAGCAGCCTTCCGAGAGGAGCGAACACTGAAGCTTTCTTT
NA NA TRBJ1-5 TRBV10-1 CASSEQGNQPQHF TGCGCCAGCAGTGAGCAGGGGAATCAGCCCCAGCATTTT
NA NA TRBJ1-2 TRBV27 CASSPRGTYGYTF TGTGCCAGCAGTCCCCGGGGGACCTATGGCTACACCTTC
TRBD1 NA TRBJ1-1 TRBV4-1 CASSQEVGTGGFLNTEAFF TGCGCCAGCAGCCAAGAGGTCGGGACAGGGGGGTTTTTGAACACTGAAGCTTTCTTT
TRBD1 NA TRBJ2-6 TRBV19 CAISTLGQGATGANVLTF TGTGCCATATCAACGCTAGGACAGGGGGCAACTGGGGCCAACGTCCTGACTTTC
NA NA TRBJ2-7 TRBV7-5 CVRSAAGGGMSSYEQYF TGTGTCAGAAGCGCAGCCGGGGGAGGGATGTCCTCCTACGAGCAGTACTTC
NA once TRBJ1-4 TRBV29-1 CSAHKGRGLAEKLFF TGCAGCGCCCATAAAGGCAGGGGATTGGCGGAAAAACTGTTTTTT